What follows are 24 T cell receptor beta chains derived from one specimen sequenced in a study of T cell responses to AZD1222 COVID-19 vaccine. Produced via immunoSEQ multiplex PCR; TCRdb's table is partial and in-frame only. The sample yields more than 20,000 clones, 80% to 90% seen once. This specimen was peripheral blood, taken 28 days after the second AZD1222 dose. The receptors derive from an adult who received the AZD1222 COVID-19 vaccine.

This chain uses TRBV28 with TRBJ2-3; 7 bases agree with TRBD1. Germline V gene sequence: CDR1 MDHEN, CDR2 SYDVKM. The CDR3 covers 15 residues. With V trimmed by 7 bases and J by 4 bases, 11 bases remained unmatched. Here the CDR3 reads CASNEHQGEPDTQYF. DNA for the CDR3: TGTGCCAGCAACGAACACCAGGGGGAACCAGATACGCAGTATTTT.

This rearrangement joins TRBV7-3 to TRBJ2-5, with 13 bases matching TRBD2. The V gene's germline CDR1 is SGHTA and CDR2 FQGTGA. V shed 5 bases, J shed 1 base, and the junction held 7 bases outside the gene matches. CDR3 length: 17 amino acids. The CDR3 DNA sequence: TGTGCCAGCAGCCCGGGACTAGCGGGACCGACCCAAGAGACCCAGTACTTC. It specifies CASSPGLAGPTQETQYF.

The J gene is TRBJ1-4, the V gene TRBV7-2, with D unclear. From germline, CDR1 is SGHTA and CDR2 FQGNSA. The CDR3 is made up of 15 amino acids. V lost 1 base and J 0 bases, leaving 6 bases between the germline ends. CDR3 in amino acids: CASSLVPATNEKLFF. CDR3 nucleotides: TGTGCCAGCAGCTTAGTTCCAGCAACTAATGAAAAACTGTTTTTT.

The V call is TRBV28, the J call TRBJ2-5; TRBD2 might be the D (5 bases). The CDR3 runs to 13 residues. CDR1 MDHEN and CDR2 SYDVKM come from the germline V gene. V was cut by 7 bases and J by 5 bases, with 14 bases left in between. CDR3 sequence (DNA): TGTGCCAGCACCCGAGGGCCGAGGGAGACCCAGTACTTC. It encodes CASTRGPRETQYF.

V usage is TRBV28 and J usage is TRBJ2-7; 7 nucleotides agree with TRBD2. Per the germline V gene, CDR1 is MDHEN and CDR2 is SYDVKM. CDR3 length equals 16 residues. V gave up 2 bases and J gave up 4 bases; unmatched junction bases: 11. The CDR3 here is CASSLSGATHMYEQYF. The CDR3 coding sequence is TGTGCCAGCAGTTTAAGCGGGGCAACCCACATGTACGAGCAGTACTTC.

V gene TRBV5-4 combines with J gene TRBJ1-2; TRBD1 is a possible D gene (6 bases). The germline V gene has CDR1 SGHNT and CDR2 YYREEE (reference sequence). The V and J ends lost 1 base and 4 bases respectively, with 14 bases between them. The CDR3 consists of 15 residues. The DNA of the CDR3 is TGTGCCAGCAGCTTGCCTCGAAACAGGGTCTATGGCTACACCTTC. It specifies CASSLPRNRVYGYTF.

The chain links TRBV6-5 to TRBJ1-1; a possible D gene is TRBD1 (6 bases). CDR3 size: 14 residues. The ends were cut back, 6 bases at V and 8 bases at J, with 19 bases in the middle. Germline lookup yields CDR1 MNHEY and CDR2 SVGAGI. CDR3 in amino acids: CASSQDLGGGEAFF. In nucleotides, the CDR3 is TGTGCCAGCAGCCAAGACCTGGGGGGGGGCGAAGCTTTCTTT.

V is TRBV20-1 and J is TRBJ2-1, with D uncertain. V lost 4 bases and J lost 7, with 5 bases in between. CDR3 length: 10 amino acids. Germline assignment: CDR1 DFQATT and CDR2 SNEGSKA (reference sequence). CDR3 region: CSAKENEQFF. The CDR3 bases are TGCAGTGCTAAGGAAAATGAGCAGTTCTTC.

The rearrangement links TRBV19 to TRBJ1-2; 7 positions match TRBD1. CDR1 and CDR2 from the germline V gene are LNHDA and SQIVND (reference sequence). The CDR3 runs 15 residues. V lost 5 bases, J lost 4 bases, and 10 bases stayed unmatched. As DNA, the CDR3 is TGTGCCAGTAGTGGGGGGGACAGCCCCTCCTATGGCTACACCTTC. It is translated as CASSGGDSPSYGYTF. Complete variable domain (other parts from reference TRBV19 and TRBJ1-2): DGGITQSPKYLFRKEGQNVTLSCEQNLNHDAMYWYRQDPGQGLRLIYYSQIVNDFQKGDIAEGYSVSREKKESFPLTVTSAQKNPTAFYLCASSGGDSPSYGYTFGSGTRLTVV.

The chain links TRBV18 to TRBJ2-7, with 12 bases lining up with TRBD2. Unmatched junction bases numbered 12, after V lost 3 bases and J lost 6 bases. This CDR3 contains 17 residues. Germline loops: CDR1 KGHSH, CDR2 LQKENI. Here the CDR3 reads CASSPRGTSGSGSEQYF. CDR3 nucleotide sequence: TGTGCCAGCTCACCGCGAGGGACTAGCGGGTCGGGGAGCGAGCAGTACTTC.

V and J are TRBV16 and TRBJ1-2, with D uncertain. V lost 1 base to trimming and J lost 4 bases, with 10 bases between them. CDR1 is KGHSY, CDR2 FQNENV, per germline. This CDR3 comprises 14 residues. DNA of the CDR3: TGTGCCAGCAGCCAATTAGCGGAACTCTATGGCTACACCTTC. Its translation is CASSQLAELYGYTF.

The chain joins TRBV7-9 to TRBJ2-7; 8 nucleotides match TRBD1. Germline V gene sequence: CDR1 SEHNR, CDR2 FQNEAQ (reference sequence). The CDR3 loop spans 13 amino acids. With V trimmed by 4 bases and J by 7 bases, 6 bases remained unmatched. CDR3 DNA sequence: TGTGCCAGCAGCTACGACAGGGGCAGGGAGCAGTACTTC. Translation gives CASSYDRGREQYF.

The sample holds one count of this clone. The V gene is TRBV9, the J gene TRBJ2-5; D ambiguous. Looked up from germline, CDR1 is SGDLS and CDR2 is YYNGEE. Trimming shortened V by 0 bases and J by 1 base, and 13 bases separated the two germline ends. The CDR3 spans 16 residues. The CDR3 reads CASSVGADPFQETQYF. CDR3 in DNA: TGTGCCAGCAGCGTAGGGGCAGACCCTTTCCAAGAGACCCAGTACTTC. Full variable domain (missing parts from reference TRBV9 and TRBJ2-5): DSGVTQTPKHLITATGQRVTLRCSPRSGDLSVYWYQQSLDQGLQFLIQYYNGEERAKGNILERFSAQQFPDLHSELNLSSLELGDSALYFCASSVGADPFQETQYFGPGTRLLVL.

This chain joins TRBV27 and TRBJ1-5, with 11 positions matching TRBD1. CDR3 size: 15 residues. The germline CDR1 and CDR2 sequences are MNHEY and SMNVEV (reference sequence). The V and J ends lost 8 bases and 2 bases, in that order; junction bases with no gene match: 5. The CDR3 is CASGQGALGNQPQHF. The CDR3 DNA reads as TGTGCCAGCGGACAGGGGGCGTTGGGCAATCAGCCCCAGCATTTT.

This clone appeared once. V is TRBV18 and J is TRBJ2-1; 8 bases match TRBD2. CDR3 size: 15 residues. The trim removed 2 bases at V and 4 bases at J, leaving 4 bases unmatched. Germline V gene sequence: CDR1 KGHSH, CDR2 LQKENI. CDR3 nucleotide sequence: TGTGCCAGCTCACCAAAGAGCGGGAGTTACAATGAGCAGTTCTTC. It encodes CASSPKSGSYNEQFF.

This clone was seen only once. The chain combines TRBV6-2 or TRBV6-3 with TRBJ1-5; 12 bases map to TRBD1. The CDR3 loop spans 17 amino acids. V was clipped by 3 bases and J by 7 bases; unmatched bases: 10. Germline V lookup: CDR1 MNHEY, CDR2 SVGEGT. The CDR3 region has the DNA TGTGCCAGCAGTTATAAGCCCGGGACAGGGGGCCGACAGCCCCAGCATTTT. As protein: CASSYKPGTGGRQPQHF.

The rearrangement links TRBV7-2 to TRBJ2-7; 7 nucleotides agree with TRBD2. The germline CDR1 and CDR2 sequences are SGHTA and FQGNSA. Trimming at V came to 3 bases and at J to 2 bases, leaving 4 bases not matched to a gene. The CDR3 runs 14 residues. Here the CDR3 reads CASSFREAAYEQYF. In DNA form, the CDR3 reads TGTGCCAGCAGCTTCCGGGAGGCGGCCTACGAGCAGTACTTC.

This clone was picked up one time. This chain links TRBV19 with TRBJ1-5; 8 bases line up with TRBD1. This CDR3 region has 14 residues. The germline CDR1 and CDR2 sequences are LNHDA and SQIVND (reference sequence). J lost 3 bases, V lost 6 bases, and 4 bases had no gene match. The CDR3 coding sequence is TGTGCCAGTAGCCGGACAGGGATCAATCAGCCCCAGCATTTT. Protein product: CASSRTGINQPQHF.

The V and J genes are TRBV29-1 and TRBJ2-2; 8 nucleotides line up with TRBD2. The CDR3 is 13 amino acids. Germline V gene lookup returns CDR1 SQVTM and CDR2 ANQGSEA. Trimming took 4 bases from V and 6 from J; bases not matched to a gene: 4. The chain's CDR3 is CSVGTSSAGELFF. The CDR3 DNA reads as TGCAGCGTTGGGACTAGCTCAGCCGGGGAGCTGTTTTTT.

The chain is built from TRBV19 and TRBJ2-5; 9 bases agree with TRBD1. Germline V lookup: CDR1 LNHDA, CDR2 SQIVND (reference sequence). CDR3 size: 18 residues. J gave up 0 bases and V 0 bases, and 8 bases lay outside the gene matches. The DNA for the CDR3 is TGTGCCAGTAGTATAGATAGCCCGGGACAGGGAAACCAAGAGACCCAGTACTTC. Translating it yields CASSIDSPGQGNQETQYF.

V usage is TRBV3-1 (or the pseudogene TRBV3-2) and J usage is TRBJ2-7; 9 bases fit TRBD2. The CDR3 contains 19 residues. Unmatched junction bases numbered 19, after V lost 4 bases and J lost 3 bases. Germline V gives CDR1 LGHDT, CDR2 YNNKEL (reference sequence). CDR3 amino acids: CASSPGASGTDPWSYEQYF. The DNA of the CDR3 is TGTGCCAGCAGCCCAGGGGCTAGCGGGACAGATCCTTGGAGCTACGAGCAGTACTTC.

The chain has TRBV5-1 and TRBJ2-7, with 11 bases matching TRBD1. V lost 2 bases to trimming and J lost 2 bases; unmatched junction nucleotides: 6. CDR1 and CDR2 from the germline V gene are SGHRS and YFSETQ. CDR3 size: 16 residues. The CDR3 region has the DNA TGCGCCAGCAGCTTCCAAGGACAGGGGGCAACCTACGAGCAGTACTTC. Amino acids: CASSFQGQGATYEQYF.

The rearrangement links TRBV28 to TRBJ1-1, with TRBD1 matching over 7 bases. V shed 7 bases, J shed 3 bases, and the junction held 8 bases outside the gene matches. Looked up from germline, CDR1 is MDHEN and CDR2 is SYDVKM. The CDR3 has 14 amino acids. DNA of the CDR3: TGTGCCAGCAACTCGGGACAGAAGGACACTGAAGCTTTCTTT. It codes for CASNSGQKDTEAFF.

The chain combines TRBV5-1 with TRBJ2-5; D not resolved. The germline V gene encodes CDR1 SGHRS and CDR2 YFSETQ. The CDR3 has 13 amino acids. Trimming cost V 4 bases and J 3 bases, with 10 bases left between them. The CDR3 DNA reads TGCGCCAGCAGCGTCGGGCTTGAAGAGACCCAGTACTTC. Amino acids: CASSVGLEETQYF.